Below are 6 T cell receptor beta chains sequenced from a single sample in a study of control samples from healthy donors and cancer patients (dated by TCRdb to the early 2020s). Receptor amplification or capture employed the immunoSEQ multiplex PCR assay. Held by TCRdb, this immuneACCESS table contains in-frame sequences only and omits some clones. Under half of the omission traces to an unresolved V gene where checked; the cause of the rest is unknown. For this sample the table gives roughly 130,000 clones, of which about nine tenths were detected only once. The ten largest clonotypes hold approximately 11% of the sample. The sample consisted of blood. The source of these receptors is a man aged 30-40 years in good health.

The CDR3 DNA is TGCGCCAGCAGTGAGTTAGCGGGGTACACCGGGGAGCTGTTTTTT. Translated: CASSELAGYTGELFF. The rearrangement uses TRBV10-2 and TRBJ2-2; 8 nucleotides line up with TRBD2. J was trimmed by 3 bases and V by 1 base; bases with no gene match: 1. Per germline, CDR1 WSHSY and CDR2 SAAADI. This CDR3 comprises 15 residues.

This chain uses TRBV6-5 with TRBJ1-2; D is uncertain. Trimming removed 5 bases at V and 0 bases at J, with 10 bases between. CDR1 is MNHEY, CDR2 SVGAGI, per germline. The CDR3 loop spans 14 amino acids. CDR3: CASSPTLANYGYTF. The CDR3 nucleotides read TGTGCCAGCAGTCCTACATTAGCTAACTATGGCTACACCTTC.

This sequence joins TRBV7-3 and TRBJ2-2; 12 bases are a match to TRBD2. J lost 0 bases, V lost 2 bases, and 7 bases had no gene match. Germline V lookup: CDR1 SGHTA, CDR2 FQGTGA. This CDR3 spans 19 amino acids. The CDR3 DNA follows: TGTGCCAGCAGCTTACTCGCGTCTAGCGGGAGGGCGAACACCGGGGAGCTGTTTTTT. As protein: CASSLLASSGRANTGELFF. The variable domain in full, with the rest retrieved from reference TRBV7-3 and TRBJ2-2, is GAGVSQTPSNKVTEKGKYVELRCDPISGHTALYWYRQSLGQGPEFLIYFQGTGAADDSGLPNDRFFAVRPEGSVSTLKIQRTERGDSAVYLCASSLLASSGRANTGELFFGEGSRLTVL.

The gene calls are TRBV6-1 and TRBJ2-3; tentatively, D is TRBD1 or TRBD2 (5 bases each). The germline V gene has CDR1 MNHNS and CDR2 SASEGT. V lost 2 bases and J lost 0, with 12 bases in between. The CDR3 is 16 amino acids. This CDR3 reads CASSESGHSSTDTQYF. DNA for the CDR3: TGTGCCAGCAGTGAATCGGGGCACTCTAGCACAGATACGCAGTATTTT.

There are a few counts of this clone. This sequence joins TRBV28 and TRBJ1-4; D possibly corresponds to TRBD1 (5 bases). The CDR3 covers 13 residues. The V and J ends lost 4 bases and 5 bases respectively, with 8 bases between them. CDR1 and CDR2 from the germline V gene are MDHEN and SYDVKM. The CDR3 is CASSYWGNEKLFF. The CDR3 DNA reads TGTGCCAGCAGTTATTGGGGGAATGAAAAACTGTTTTTT.

The chain recombines TRBV6-5 with TRBJ1-1; D call uncertain. CDR1 MNHEY and CDR2 SVGAGI come from the germline V gene. The CDR3 has 12 residues. The V end lost 6 bases, the J end lost 2 bases, and 7 bases lay between the germline ends. The CDR3 sequence: CASSGVNTEAFF. The CDR3 DNA is TGTGCCAGCAGCGGGGTTAACACTGAAGCTTTCTTT.